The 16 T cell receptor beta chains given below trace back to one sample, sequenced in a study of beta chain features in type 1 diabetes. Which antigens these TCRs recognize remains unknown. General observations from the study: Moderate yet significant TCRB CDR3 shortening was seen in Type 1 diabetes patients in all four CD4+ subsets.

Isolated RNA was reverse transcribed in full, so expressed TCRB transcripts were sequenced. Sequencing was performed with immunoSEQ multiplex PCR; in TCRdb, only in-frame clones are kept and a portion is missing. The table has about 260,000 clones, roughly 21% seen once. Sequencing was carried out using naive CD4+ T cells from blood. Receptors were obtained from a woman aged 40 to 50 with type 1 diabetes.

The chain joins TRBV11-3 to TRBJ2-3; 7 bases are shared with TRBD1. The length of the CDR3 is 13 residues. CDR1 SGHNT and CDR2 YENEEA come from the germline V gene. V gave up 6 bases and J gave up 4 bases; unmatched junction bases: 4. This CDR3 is CASSQTGADTQYF. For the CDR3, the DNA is TGTGCCAGCAGTCAAACAGGGGCAGATACGCAGTATTTT.

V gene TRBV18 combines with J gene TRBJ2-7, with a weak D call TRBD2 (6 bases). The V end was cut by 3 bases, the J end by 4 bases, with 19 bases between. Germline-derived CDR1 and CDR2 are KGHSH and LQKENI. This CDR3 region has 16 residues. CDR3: CASSPHSGDGGYEQYF. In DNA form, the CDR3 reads TGTGCCAGCTCACCCCACAGTGGGGACGGGGGATACGAGCAGTACTTC.

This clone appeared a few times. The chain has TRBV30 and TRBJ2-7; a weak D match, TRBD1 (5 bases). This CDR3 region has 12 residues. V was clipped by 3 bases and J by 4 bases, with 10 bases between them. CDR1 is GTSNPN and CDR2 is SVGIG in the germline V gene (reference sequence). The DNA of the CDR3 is TGTGCCTGGAGCAAAGGACAATACGAGCAGTACTTC. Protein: CAWSKGQYEQYF.

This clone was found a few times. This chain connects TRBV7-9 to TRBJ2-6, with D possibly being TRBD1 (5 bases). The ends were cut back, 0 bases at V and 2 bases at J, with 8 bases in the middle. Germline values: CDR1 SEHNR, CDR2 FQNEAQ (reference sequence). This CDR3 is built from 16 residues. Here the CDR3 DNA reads TGTGCCAGCAGCTTAGCAGAAGGGGCTGGGGCCAACGTCCTGACTTTC. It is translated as CASSLAEGAGANVLTF. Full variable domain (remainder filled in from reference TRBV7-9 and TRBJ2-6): DTGVSQNPRHKITKRGQNVTFRCDPISEHNRLYWYRQTLGQGPEFLTYFQNEAQLEKSRLLSDRFSAERPKGSFSTLEIQRTEQGDSAMYLCASSLAEGAGANVLTFGAGSRLTVL.

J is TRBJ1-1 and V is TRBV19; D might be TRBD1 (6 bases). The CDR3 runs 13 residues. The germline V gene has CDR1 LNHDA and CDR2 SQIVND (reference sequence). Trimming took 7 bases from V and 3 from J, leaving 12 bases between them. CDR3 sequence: CASTLRGYTEAFF. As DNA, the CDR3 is TGTGCCAGTACCCTCAGGGGATACACTGAAGCTTTCTTT.

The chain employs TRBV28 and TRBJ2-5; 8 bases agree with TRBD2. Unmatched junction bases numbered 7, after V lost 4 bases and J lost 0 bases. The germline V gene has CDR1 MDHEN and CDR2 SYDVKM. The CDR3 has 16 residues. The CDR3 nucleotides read TGTGCCAGCAGTTCCCGACCGGGACTAGACCAAGAGACCCAGTACTTC. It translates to CASSSRPGLDQETQYF.

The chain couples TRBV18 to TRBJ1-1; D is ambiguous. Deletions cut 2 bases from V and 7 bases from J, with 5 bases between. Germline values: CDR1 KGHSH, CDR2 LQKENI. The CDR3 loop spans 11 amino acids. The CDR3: CASSPVSEAFF. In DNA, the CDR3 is TGTGCCAGCTCACCAGTTAGTGAAGCTTTCTTT.

As DNA, the CDR3 is TGTGCCAGCAGCTTAAACGGCAGGGATTTCGGGGAGCTGTTTTTT. Its translation is CASSLNGRDFGELFF. The gene calls are TRBV11-1 and TRBJ2-2, with D perhaps TRBD1 (5 bases). CDR3 size: 15 residues. V lost 2 bases to trimming and J lost 7 bases, with 14 bases between them. Germline V gene data show CDR1 as SGHAT and CDR2 as FQDESV (reference sequence).

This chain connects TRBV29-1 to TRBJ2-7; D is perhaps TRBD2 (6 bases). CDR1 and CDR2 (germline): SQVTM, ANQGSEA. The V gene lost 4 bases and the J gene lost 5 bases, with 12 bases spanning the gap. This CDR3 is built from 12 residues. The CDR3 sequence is CSVVRGSDEQYF. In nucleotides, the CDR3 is TGCAGCGTTGTACGGGGGTCCGACGAGCAGTACTTC.

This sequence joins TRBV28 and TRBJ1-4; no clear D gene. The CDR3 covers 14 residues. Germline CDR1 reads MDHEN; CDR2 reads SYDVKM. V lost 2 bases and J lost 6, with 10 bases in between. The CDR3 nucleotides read TGTGCCAGCAGTTTAGTTCGGAGGGATGAAAAACTGTTTTTT. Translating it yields CASSLVRRDEKLFF. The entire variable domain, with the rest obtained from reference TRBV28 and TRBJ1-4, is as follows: DVKVTQSSRYLVKRTGEKVFLECVQDMDHENMFWYRQDPGLGLRLIYFSYDVKMKEKGDIPEGYSVSREKKERFSLILESASTNQTSMYLCASSLVRRDEKLFFGSGTQLSVL.

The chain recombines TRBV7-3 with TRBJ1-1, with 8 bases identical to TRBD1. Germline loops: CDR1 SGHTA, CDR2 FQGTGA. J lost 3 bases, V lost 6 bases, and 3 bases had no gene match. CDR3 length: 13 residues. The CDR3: CASRSQGDTEAFF. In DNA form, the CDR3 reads TGTGCCAGCAGGTCACAGGGGGACACTGAAGCTTTCTTT.

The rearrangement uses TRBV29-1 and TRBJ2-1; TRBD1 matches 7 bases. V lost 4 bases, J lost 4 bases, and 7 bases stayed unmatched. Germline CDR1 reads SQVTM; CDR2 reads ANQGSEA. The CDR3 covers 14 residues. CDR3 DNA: TGCAGCGTTGGCCGGGACAGATTTTACAATGAGCAGTTCTTC. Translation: CSVGRDRFYNEQFF.

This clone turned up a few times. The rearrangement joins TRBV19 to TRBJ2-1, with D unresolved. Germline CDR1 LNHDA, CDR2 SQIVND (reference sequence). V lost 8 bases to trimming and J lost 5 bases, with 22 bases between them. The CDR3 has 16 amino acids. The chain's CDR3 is CASRTAWAPSDNEQFF. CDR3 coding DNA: TGTGCCAGTCGCACGGCGTGGGCCCCGTCCGACAATGAGCAGTTCTTC.

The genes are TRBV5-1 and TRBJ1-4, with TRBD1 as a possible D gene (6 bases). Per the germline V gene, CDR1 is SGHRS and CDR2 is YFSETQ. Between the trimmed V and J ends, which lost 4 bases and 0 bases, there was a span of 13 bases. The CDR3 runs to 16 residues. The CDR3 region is CASSPRTATTNEKLFF. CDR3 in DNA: TGCGCCAGCAGCCCGAGGACAGCTACAACTAATGAAAAACTGTTTTTT.

The CDR3 DNA reads TGTGCCAGTAGTACTCCGGGACAGGGGATCTATGGCTACACCTTC. Translated: CASSTPGQGIYGYTF. V is TRBV19 and J is TRBJ1-2, with 10 bases fitting TRBD1. The CDR3 totals 15 residues. Unmatched junction bases numbered 6, after V lost 4 bases and J lost 4 bases. From germline, CDR1 is LNHDA and CDR2 SQIVND (reference sequence).

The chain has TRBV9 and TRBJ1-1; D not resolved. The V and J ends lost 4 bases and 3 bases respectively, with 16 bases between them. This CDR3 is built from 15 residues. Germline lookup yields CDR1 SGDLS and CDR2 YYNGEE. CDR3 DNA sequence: TGTGCCAGCAGCTCCGGATCCTGGGCTGACACTGAAGCTTTCTTT. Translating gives CASSSGSWADTEAFF.